Each of the 16 T cell receptor beta chains below was sequenced from the same sample in a study of OX40 agonist ivuxolimab in advanced cancers. The assay was immunoSEQ multiplex PCR, and TCRdb's table has in-frame clones only and misses some. The repertoire holds 60,000 or so clones, roughly 84% seen once, with 4.6% in the top ten. The source was CD4+ or CD8+ T cells sorted from blood, collected in a trial of the OX40 agonist ivuxolimab. The receptors here all came from an adult with an advanced solid tumor such as melanoma, head and neck, liver or kidney cancer.

The chain couples TRBV27 to TRBJ1-1; D remains unclear. Trimming left V 6 bases short and J 5 bases short, with 7 bases between. From germline, CDR1 is MNHEY and CDR2 SMNVEV (reference sequence). The length of the CDR3 is 11 residues. The CDR3, as DNA: TGTGCCAGCAGAACGGGGACTGAAGCTTTCTTT. Protein: CASRTGTEAFF.

The chain is built from TRBV6-5 and TRBJ2-7; D is possibly TRBD1 or TRBD2 (5 bases each). Deletions cut 5 bases from V and 4 bases from J, with 12 bases between. The length of the CDR3 is 13 residues. The germline V gene has CDR1 MNHEY and CDR2 SVGAGI. The CDR3 region has the DNA TGTGCCAGCAGTGTTGGGGGTAGGTACGAGCAGTACTTC. As protein: CASSVGGRYEQYF.

This chain connects TRBV19 to TRBJ1-2, with 8 positions matching TRBD1. The germline CDR1 and CDR2 sequences are LNHDA and SQIVND (reference sequence). Unmatched junction bases numbered 6, after V lost 2 bases and J lost 4 bases. The CDR3 consists of 15 residues. CDR3 residues: CASSISDRGSYGYTF. In DNA, the CDR3 is TGTGCCAGTAGTATAAGCGACAGGGGAAGCTATGGCTACACCTTC.

V gene TRBV6-4 combines with J gene TRBJ2-4; D unresolved. The CDR3 runs 17 residues. Germline CDR1 MRHNA, CDR2 SNTAGT. V gave up 6 bases and J gave up 0 bases, with 18 bases separating them. CDR3 sequence (DNA): TGTGCCAGCAGCGGTGGCTGGAGATCCTTAGCCAAAAACATTCAGTACTTC. Protein sequence: CASSGGWRSLAKNIQYF.

V is TRBV11-2 and J is TRBJ1-3; D not certain. Trimming pared 2 bases from V and 0 bases from J, leaving 5 bases between. The CDR3 has 14 residues. Germline assignment: CDR1 SGHAT and CDR2 FQNNGV. The CDR3, as DNA: TGTGCCAGCAGCTTACAGAGCTCTGGAAACACCATATATTTT. Translated, it gives CASSLQSSGNTIYF.

The J gene is TRBJ2-1, the V gene TRBV27, with D uncertain. V lost 2 bases and J lost 0, with 14 bases in between. From germline, CDR1 is MNHEY and CDR2 SMNVEV (reference sequence). This CDR3 has 17 amino acids. CDR3 sequence: CASSLRFWRSSYNEQFF. The CDR3 region has the DNA TGTGCCAGCAGTTTAAGGTTCTGGCGGAGCTCCTACAATGAGCAGTTCTTC.

In DNA form, the CDR3 reads TGTGCCAGCAGCCCCGGAGGGGCGGATGAAAAACTGTTTTTT. It codes for CASSPGGADEKLFF. V usage is TRBV6-1 and J usage is TRBJ1-4, with D perhaps TRBD1 (5 bases). V shed 6 bases and J shed 6 bases, with 14 bases lying between them. The germline V gene has CDR1 MNHNS and CDR2 SASEGT. The CDR3 length is 14 residues.

In DNA, the CDR3 is TGTGCCAGCAGCCGGGACAGGGAGGGCGAGCAGTACTTC. This gives the protein CASSRDREGEQYF. The V and J genes are TRBV7-6 and TRBJ2-7; 9 nucleotides agree with TRBD1. Germline-derived CDR1 and CDR2 are SGHVS and FNYEAQ. Trimming removed 5 bases from V and 6 bases from J; junction bases left unmatched: 5. The CDR3 extends over 13 amino acids.

The chain recombines TRBV9 with TRBJ2-1; D remains ambiguous. Germline lookup yields CDR1 SGDLS and CDR2 YYNGEE. V gave up 3 bases and J gave up 0 bases, with 10 bases separating them. This CDR3 region has 15 residues. CDR3 in amino acids: CASSGGVSSYNEQFF. The CDR3, as DNA: TGTGCCAGCAGCGGTGGGGTTAGCTCCTACAATGAGCAGTTCTTC.

The chain uses TRBV7-9 and TRBJ2-5, with a possible D match to TRBD1 (5 bases). CDR3 length: 13 residues. The V end was cut by 5 bases, the J end by 2 bases, with 9 bases between. Per the germline V gene, CDR1 is SEHNR and CDR2 is FQNEAQ (reference sequence). This chain's CDR3 is CASSQGGQETQYF. The CDR3 nucleotides read TGTGCCAGCAGCCAGGGTGGACAAGAGACCCAGTACTTC.

The rearrangement uses TRBV5-6 and TRBJ2-1; D perhaps matches TRBD1 (5 bases). The V end was cut by 0 bases, the J end by 5 bases, with 18 bases between. The CDR3 covers 17 residues. The germline V gene has CDR1 SGHDT and CDR2 YYEEEE. As DNA, the CDR3 is TGTGCCAGCAGCTTGGTATTAGGGGATGTCCTGAACAATGAGCAGTTCTTC. Translation gives CASSLVLGDVLNNEQFF.

The rearrangement uses TRBV9 and TRBJ2-5; 7 bases fit TRBD2. Trimming removed 0 bases from V and 7 bases from J; junction bases left unmatched: 9. Germline values: CDR1 SGDLS, CDR2 YYNGEE. This CDR3 has 15 residues. CDR3 amino acids: CASSVGGGVGATQYF. The CDR3 nucleotides read TGTGCCAGCAGCGTAGGTGGGGGGGTCGGGGCGACCCAGTACTTC. Using reference TRBV9 and TRBJ2-5 for the parts outside the CDR3, the full variable domain is DSGVTQTPKHLITATGQRVTLRCSPRSGDLSVYWYQQSLDQGLQFLIQYYNGEERAKGNILERFSAQQFPDLHSELNLSSLELGDSALYFCASSVGGGVGATQYFGPGTRLLVL.

The V and J genes are TRBV19 and TRBJ1-1, with D hard to call. V gave up 0 bases and J gave up 3 bases, with 11 bases separating them. In germline, CDR1 is LNHDA, CDR2 SQIVND (reference sequence). This CDR3 has 15 residues. The CDR3 DNA sequence: TGTGCCAGTAGTATAGAGGAGGGAAAGGACACTGAAGCTTTCTTT. Amino acid sequence: CASSIEEGKDTEAFF.

This clone was picked up a small number of times. The J gene is TRBJ1-5, the V gene TRBV27; 7 bases fit TRBD1. J gave up 5 bases and V 3 bases, and 4 bases lay outside the gene matches. This CDR3 has 14 residues. Germline V gives CDR1 MNHEY, CDR2 SMNVEV (reference sequence). Here the CDR3 reads CASSLTGRDQPQHF. As DNA, the CDR3 is TGTGCCAGCAGTTTGACAGGGAGAGATCAGCCCCAGCATTTT.

J is TRBJ2-5 and V is TRBV27, with TRBD1 matching 10 bases. The DNA end is more similar to TRBJ2-7, so the J call may be wrong. Germline V gene sequence: CDR1 MNHEY, CDR2 SMNVEV (reference sequence). CDR3 length: 14 amino acids. The CDR3 DNA is TGTGCCAGCAAGGGACAGGGGCTCTCCTACGAGCAGTACTTC. This translates into CASKGQGLSYEQYF.

The chain joins TRBV11-2 to TRBJ2-1; 8 positions match TRBD2. V lost 3 bases, J lost 5 bases, and 6 bases stayed unmatched. Germline-derived CDR1 and CDR2 are SGHAT and FQNNGV. The CDR3 length is 15 residues. CDR3: CASSLERGSHNEQFF. Here the CDR3 DNA reads TGTGCCAGCAGCTTGGAGCGGGGGAGCCACAATGAGCAGTTCTTC. The whole variable domain, remainder taken from reference TRBV11-2 and TRBJ2-1, is EAGVAQSPRYKIIEKRQSVAFWCNPISGHATLYWYQQILGQGPKLLIQFQNNGVVDDSQLPKDRFSAERLKGVDSTLKIQPAKLEDSAVYLCASSLERGSHNEQFFGPGTRLTVL.